The 27 T cell receptor beta chains listed next were all sequenced from one sample in a study of cytomegalovirus exposure and HLA in healthy donors. Clones were sequenced by immunoSEQ multiplex PCR, and TCRdb holds only the in-frame ones, with some missing. The table records about 200,000 clones, around 80% of them present only once. The sample consisted of PBMCs. All receptors derive from a woman in her twenties or thirties in good health and CMV-seropositive.

V and J are TRBV10-3 and TRBJ1-3; 10 nucleotides agree with TRBD1. With 10 bases clipped from V and 3 bases from J, the junction kept 9 bases outside the gene matches. CDR1 is ENHRY, CDR2 SYGVKD, per germline. This CDR3 contains 15 residues. CDR3 region: CATRAGTGVGNTIYF. The CDR3 DNA reads TGTGCCACCAGGGCCGGGACAGGGGTTGGAAACACCATATATTTT.

This clone has at least ten counts. The chain carries TRBV4-3 and TRBJ2-2; TRBD2 aligns across 8 bases. The germline gives CDR1 LGHNA, CDR2 YSLEER. This CDR3 region has 13 residues. CDR3 bases: TGCGCGAGCGGGAGCACCGGCACCGGGGAGCTGTTTTTT. Translating gives CASGSTGTGELFF.

The chain is built from TRBV4-2 and TRBJ2-1; 11 bases map to TRBD2. V lost 0 bases to trimming and J lost 5 bases; unmatched junction nucleotides: 15. CDR3 length equals 20 residues. Germline lookup yields CDR1 LGHNA and CDR2 YNFKEQ. The CDR3 spells CASSQDLGLAATWVNNEQFF. For the CDR3, the DNA is TGTGCCAGCAGCCAAGATCTGGGACTAGCGGCAACCTGGGTTAACAATGAGCAGTTCTTC.

The chain carries TRBV7-6 and TRBJ2-1, with D unresolved. V gave up 5 bases and J gave up 5 bases, with 10 bases separating them. The CDR3 loop spans 13 amino acids. Looked up from germline, CDR1 is SGHVS and CDR2 is FNYEAQ. The chain's CDR3 is CASSPWPDNEQFF. For the CDR3, the DNA is TGTGCCAGCAGCCCCTGGCCCGACAATGAGCAGTTCTTC. Filled out from reference TRBV7-6 and TRBJ2-1, the complete variable domain reads GAGVSQSPRYKVTKRGQDVALRCDPISGHVSLYWYRQALGQGPEFLTYFNYEAQQDKSGLPNDRFSAERPEGSISTLTIQRTEQRDSAMYRCASSPWPDNEQFFGPGTRLTVL.

The chain couples TRBV11-2 to TRBJ1-5; D not certain. V was shortened by 3 bases and J by 5 bases, with 11 bases between the two germline ends. From germline, CDR1 is SGHAT and CDR2 FQNNGV. The CDR3 contains 14 residues. The CDR3 sequence: CASSFSGSDQPQHF. The CDR3, as DNA: TGTGCCAGCAGCTTCTCGGGGTCCGATCAGCCCCAGCATTTT. Complete variable domain (other parts from reference TRBV11-2 and TRBJ1-5): EAGVAQSPRYKIIEKRQSVAFWCNPISGHATLYWYQQILGQGPKLLIQFQNNGVVDDSQLPKDRFSAERLKGVDSTLKIQPAKLEDSAVYLCASSFSGSDQPQHFGDGTRLSIL.

The J gene is TRBJ2-3, the V gene TRBV5-1; the match to TRBD1 covers 9 bases. Germline assignment: CDR1 SGHRS and CDR2 YFSETQ. V shed 0 bases, J shed 15 bases, and the junction held 5 bases outside the gene matches. The CDR3 is made up of 12 amino acids. The CDR3 loop is CASSLAGTGHYF. In DNA, the CDR3 is TGCGCCAGCAGCTTGGCCGGGACAGGGCACTATTTT.

The chain is built from TRBV6-1 and TRBJ1-1; D unclear. The CDR3 contains 14 residues. CDR1 is MNHNS, CDR2 SASEGT, per germline. Deletions cut 4 bases from V and 7 bases from J, with 16 bases between. The CDR3: CASSGGRSQVEAFF. The CDR3 nucleotides are TGTGCCAGCAGTGGAGGGAGATCCCAAGTTGAAGCTTTCTTT.

The chain employs TRBV15 and TRBJ2-7; TRBD2 matches at 10 bases. The CDR3 length is 19 residues. Trimming cost V 0 bases and J 1 base; bases outside gene matches: 12. Germline values: CDR1 LNHNV, CDR2 YYDKDF (reference sequence). CDR3 amino acids: CATSRERSGRAFKSYEQYF. The DNA of the CDR3 is TGTGCCACCAGCAGAGAAAGGAGCGGGAGGGCTTTCAAGTCCTACGAGCAGTACTTC.

This chain uses TRBV7-2 with TRBJ2-2; D not resolved. CDR1 SGHTA and CDR2 FQGNSA come from the germline V gene. V lost 7 bases and J lost 3, with 6 bases in between. The CDR3 contains 12 residues. The CDR3 protein is CASTYYTGELFF. The CDR3 DNA reads TGTGCCAGCACCTATTACACCGGGGAGCTGTTTTTT.

This chain links TRBV28 with TRBJ1-2, with 8 bases that match TRBD1. The CDR3 consists of 13 residues. V trimming: 3 bases; J trimming: 12 bases; junction bases outside the gene matches: 9. Germline V gives CDR1 MDHEN, CDR2 SYDVKM. The CDR3, as DNA: TGTGCCAGCAGTTTCGGCAGGGGGCGAATCGACACCTTC. It is translated as CASSFGRGRIDTF.

This clone has a single count. The chain employs TRBV9 and TRBJ2-1, with 9 bases aligning to TRBD2. The V gene end was trimmed by 0 bases and the J gene end by 3 bases; junction bases not matched to a gene: 1. Germline CDR1 is SGDLS and CDR2 is YYNGEE. The CDR3 runs to 15 residues. CDR3 amino acids: CASSVASGIYNEQFF. CDR3 nucleotide sequence: TGTGCCAGCAGCGTAGCTAGCGGGATCTACAATGAGCAGTTCTTC. Combining the CDR3 with reference TRBV9 and TRBJ2-1 gives the whole variable domain DSGVTQTPKHLITATGQRVTLRCSPRSGDLSVYWYQQSLDQGLQFLIQYYNGEERAKGNILERFSAQQFPDLHSELNLSSLELGDSALYFCASSVASGIYNEQFFGPGTRLTVL.

The chain is built from TRBV5-1 and TRBJ2-1; TRBD2 matches at 9 bases. The CDR3 consists of 18 residues. Trimming at V came to 0 bases and at J to 7 bases, leaving 14 bases not matched to a gene. Germline V lookup: CDR1 SGHRS, CDR2 YFSETQ. CDR3: CASSLGNLGGRAANEQFF. In nucleotides, the CDR3 is TGCGCCAGCAGCTTGGGAAATCTGGGCGGGAGGGCCGCAAATGAGCAGTTCTTC.

V is TRBV29-1 and J is TRBJ2-1, with D uncertain. The V end was cut by 6 bases, the J end by 0 bases, with 9 bases between. Germline-derived CDR1 and CDR2 are SQVTM and ANQGSEA. The CDR3 sequence is 13 residues long. CDR3 nucleotides: TGCAGCGTCTTAGAGAGCTCCTACAATGAGCAGTTCTTC. Residues: CSVLESSYNEQFF.

The CDR3 sequence: CASSLAGTDGYTF. The CDR3 nucleotides are TGCGCCAGCAGCTTGGCCGGGACAGATGGCTACACCTTC. This chain connects TRBV5-1 to TRBJ1-2; 7 nucleotides align to TRBD1. The CDR3 runs to 13 residues. The V gene end was trimmed by 0 bases and the J gene end by 6 bases; junction bases not matched to a gene: 2. Germline CDR1 reads SGHRS; CDR2 reads YFSETQ.

The chain recombines TRBV6-9 with TRBJ2-7, with a weak D call TRBD2 (6 bases). V was shortened by 4 bases and J by 2 bases, with 24 bases between the two germline ends. Germline V gene lookup returns CDR1 MNHGY and CDR2 SVAAGI. CDR3 length: 18 amino acids. CDR3: CASSFGWDRDSVAYEQYF. CDR3 sequence (DNA): TGTGCCAGCAGTTTCGGATGGGATAGGGACTCCGTTGCCTACGAGCAGTACTTC.

The V call is TRBV30, the J call TRBJ2-7; tentatively, D is TRBD2 (6 bases). Germline V gives CDR1 GTSNPN, CDR2 SVGIG (reference sequence). The CDR3 has 16 amino acids. The V end lost 1 base, the J end lost 3 bases, and 19 bases lay between the germline ends. CDR3 sequence reads: CAWSGGTDSSYYEQYF. Written as DNA, the CDR3 is TGTGCCTGGAGTGGCGGGACGGATTCCTCCTACTACGAGCAGTACTTC. The full variable domain, in which reference TRBV30 and TRBJ2-7 provide the parts outside the CDR3, is SQTIHQWPATLVQPVGSPLSLECTVEGTSNPNLYWYRQAAGRGLQLLFYSVGIGQISSEVPQNLSASRPQDRQFILSSKKLLLSDSGFYLCAWSGGTDSSYYEQYFGPGTRLTVT.

The chain couples TRBV6-5 to TRBJ2-5; 13 bases line up with TRBD2. V was clipped by 2 bases and J by 5 bases; unmatched bases: 5. The germline CDR1 and CDR2 sequences are MNHEY and SVGAGI. The CDR3 runs 16 residues. CDR3 region: CASSYRTSGRGETQYF. For the CDR3, the DNA is TGTGCCAGCAGTTACAGGACTAGCGGGAGAGGGGAGACCCAGTACTTC.

The chain carries TRBV29-1 and TRBJ1-1; D unresolved. This CDR3 comprises 13 residues. Germline V gene sequence: CDR1 SQVTM, CDR2 ANQGSEA. With 7 bases removed from V and 4 bases from J, the gap between germline ends came to 16 bases. CDR3 DNA sequence: TGCAGCGGAGGAGCATCGATGGGCACTGAAGCTTTCTTT. Translating it yields CSGGASMGTEAFF. Together with reference TRBV29-1 and TRBJ1-1, the CDR3 gives the full variable domain: SAVISQKPSRDICQRGTSLTIQCQVDSQVTMMFWYRQQPGQSLTLIATANQGSEATYESGFVIDKFPISRPNLTFSTLTVSNMSPEDSSIYLCSGGASMGTEAFFGQGTRLTVV.

V gene TRBV29-1 combines with J gene TRBJ2-2, with 8 bases lining up with TRBD1. J lost 7 bases, V lost 0 bases, and 7 bases had no gene match. The germline gives CDR1 SQVTM, CDR2 ANQGSEA. CDR3 length: 15 residues. This CDR3 is CSVEDRQGADGELFF. The CDR3, as DNA: TGCAGCGTTGAAGATCGGCAGGGGGCTGACGGGGAGCTGTTTTTT.

The chain carries TRBV7-2 and TRBJ2-7; 7 bases line up with TRBD2. The ends lost 5 bases at V and 3 bases at J; junction bases unmatched: 10. The CDR3 is 15 residues long. The V gene's germline CDR1 is SGHTA and CDR2 FQGNSA. The CDR3 DNA reads as TGTGCCAGCAGCCTCGTCGGGGGGAGCCACTACGAGCAGTACTTC. It is translated as CASSLVGGSHYEQYF. The entire variable domain, with the rest obtained from reference TRBV7-2 and TRBJ2-7, is as follows: GAGVSQSPSNKVTEKGKDVELRCDPISGHTALYWYRQSLGQGLEFLIYFQGNSAPDKSGLPSDRFSAERTGGSVSTLTIQRTQQEDSAVYLCASSLVGGSHYEQYFGPGTRLTVT.

V usage is TRBV27 and J usage is TRBJ2-7; 8 bases are a match to TRBD1. This CDR3 has 15 residues. The germline V gene encodes CDR1 MNHEY and CDR2 SMNVEV (reference sequence). With 5 bases clipped from V and 4 bases from J, the junction kept 10 bases outside the gene matches. The CDR3 region has the DNA TGTGCCAGCAGTAGAGCGGACAGGGTGGTATACGAGCAGTACTTC. Translated, it gives CASSRADRVVYEQYF.

With respect to this clone: The sample contains more than one DNA sequence encoding this CDR3. CDR3 DNA sequence: TGCAGCGTTGAAAGGGGTGGCGGCTACACCTTC. Translated: CSVERGGGYTF. This chain joins TRBV29-1 and TRBJ1-2; possible D gene TRBD1, 5 bases. Trimming shortened V by 2 bases and J by 8 bases, and 9 bases separated the two germline ends. The CDR3 is 11 residues long. Germline V gene sequence: CDR1 SQVTM, CDR2 ANQGSEA.

As concerns this clone: Additional DNA sequences in this sample encode the identical CDR3. CDR3 in DNA: TGCGCCAGCAGCCAAGGATCAGGAGGGAGGGCCTACGAGCAGTACTTC. Amino acid sequence: CASSQGSGGRAYEQYF. The chain uses TRBV4-1 and TRBJ2-7; 7 nucleotides line up with TRBD2. Germline-derived CDR1 and CDR2 are MGHRA and YSYEKL. The CDR3 has 16 residues. V shed 1 base and J 2 bases; nucleotides not matched to a gene: 8.

The V and J genes are TRBV25-1 and TRBJ1-2, with D maybe TRBD1 (5 bases). CDR3 length equals 18 residues. CDR1 and CDR2 (germline): MGHDK, SYGVNS. V was shortened by 8 bases and J by 4 bases, with 29 bases between the two germline ends. The DNA for the CDR3 is TGTGCCAGCTCCGAGTCGTTTAAGGGACTAGTTCCTTTCTATGGCTACACCTTC. It specifies CASSESFKGLVPFYGYTF.

V gene TRBV5-8 combines with J gene TRBJ2-7, with D perhaps matching TRBD2 (5 bases). V dropped 6 bases and J dropped 7 bases, with 14 bases sitting between them. CDR3 length equals 12 residues. CDR1 is SGHTS and CDR2 is YDEGEE in the germline V gene. CDR3 sequence: CASTSPSGEQYF. Here the CDR3 DNA reads TGTGCCAGCACCTCCCCGTCGGGGGAGCAGTACTTC.

The rearrangement joins TRBV25-1 to TRBJ1-4; 7 positions agree with TRBD1. The CDR3 is 15 residues long. V was pared by 5 bases and J by 8 bases, with 11 bases of the junction left unmatched. Germline CDR1 and CDR2: MGHDK and SYGVNS. The chain's CDR3 is CASSRQGALGEKLFF. DNA for the CDR3: TGTGCCAGCAGTCGACAGGGTGCGCTGGGAGAAAAACTGTTTTTT. Drawing the rest from reference TRBV25-1 and TRBJ1-4, the complete variable domain is EADIYQTPRYLVIGTGKKITLECSQTMGHDKMYWYQQDPGMELHLIHYSYGVNSTEKGDLSSESTVSRIRTEHFPLTLESARPSHTSQYLCASSRQGALGEKLFFGSGTQLSVL.

The chain combines TRBV5-4 with TRBJ1-2; 9 bases align to TRBD1. Germline CDR1 SGHNT, CDR2 YYREEE (reference sequence). This CDR3 comprises 16 residues. Germline trimming cut 5 bases from V and 5 bases from J; bases unmatched to any gene: 13. CDR3 sequence: CASSPIPQGALYGYTF. In DNA, the CDR3 is TGTGCCAGCAGTCCTATCCCACAGGGGGCGCTTTATGGCTACACCTTC.